Detailed here is one TCR beta chain. Its antigen is not identified. Profiling relied on immunoSEQ multiplex PCR, and the TCRdb table lists in-frame clones only, not all of them. Counted here are roughly 63,000 clones, 89% occurring once; the ten biggest clones make up roughly 1.2%. This sample is drawn from a study of cytomegalovirus exposure and HLA in healthy donors. The germline V gene has CDR1 SGHRS and CDR2 YFSETQ. CDR3 length: 14 residues. V lost 4 bases, J lost 0 bases, and 8 bases lay in between. Study conclusions and caveats: Researchers reported that a few CMV-associated chains were confirmed in vitro as CMV antigen-specific.

The sequence was collected from a woman between 18 and 30 years old in good health and CMV-seronegative. What was sequenced was PBMCs. The V call is TRBV5-1, the J call TRBJ2-1; possible D gene TRBD1, 6 bases. As DNA, the CDR3 is TGCGCCAGCAGCGGGGGCCCCTCCTACAATGAGCAGTTCTTC. It encodes CASSGGPSYNEQFF.